This TCR beta chain was retrieved from a study of control samples from healthy donors and cancer patients. V shed 4 bases and J 1 base; nucleotides not matched to a gene: 7. Germline CDR1 and CDR2: SGHNT and YYREEE (reference sequence). The CDR3 extends over 15 amino acids. Repertoires were generated with immunoSEQ multiplex PCR, while TCRdb's copy carries only in-frame clones and drops some. The data hold 100,000 to 150,000 clones, with more than 90% observed a single time. The source material was blood. The sequence came from a man between 18 and 29 years old in good health. The chain uses TRBV5-4 and TRBJ2-7; 8 nucleotides line up with TRBD1. In DNA, the CDR3 is TGTGCCAGCAGCGCCGGGACAGGATATTCCTACGAGCAGTACTTC. It is translated as CASSAGTGYSYEQYF.